Listed here is a single T cell receptor (beta chain). Its target is unknown. Primers for the PCR totalled 60 Vbeta and 13 Jbeta. Clones were sequenced by immunoSEQ multiplex PCR, and TCRdb holds only the in-frame ones, with some missing. The sample table includes about 130,000 clones. Unrecorded immune exposures were likely, despite nominal health at sampling. Per the germline V gene, CDR1 is MGHDK and CDR2 is SYGVNS. The CDR3 contains 17 residues. V trimming: 2 bases; J trimming: 6 bases; junction bases outside the gene matches: 11. The data stem from a study of cytomegalovirus exposure and HLA in healthy donors. The wider study: From HLA-typed donors, an early data release held some 80 million unique TCRs.

Overall study findings and caveats: Presence/absence analyses rested on an assumption that sequencing depth was roughly uniform across donors. For TCR beta chains, V- and J-gene trimming was later linked to a missense DCLRE1C variant.

The rearrangement links TRBV25-1 to TRBJ2-5, with 11 bases fitting TRBD2. The specimen was PBMCs. This receptor was obtained from a woman aged 40 to 55 in good health and CMV-seropositive. As DNA, the CDR3 is TGTGCCAGCAGTGAAGGCAGTAGCGGGAGGGCCGGAAAGACCCAGTACTTC. Amino acids: CASSEGSSGRAGKTQYF.